This TCR beta chain was retrieved from a study of T cells in Graves' hyperthyroidism and ophthalmopathy (dated by TCRdb to about 2019). For the wider study: Peripheral blood was sampled at the time of initial diagnosis, prior to any treatment. TCR V-J signatures able to tell the groups apart were searched for in a discovery cohort of approximately 95 patients, of whom roughly 42 had Graves' ophthalmopathy and some 60 had stable Graves' hyperthyroidism. Prospective prediction of ophthalmopathy was tested in an independent validation cohort of 18 to 20 hyperthyroidism patients and roughly 16 patients who later progressed to ophthalmopathy. The approximately 100 discovery patients were divided at random into training and test sets in a 7:3 ratio. Thyroid tissue and blood T-cell repertoires from about six Graves' hyperthyroidism patients were also compared in the study. After blood sampling, hyperthyroidism patients were treated with methimazole at a starting dose of 30 mg daily, and ophthalmopathy patients were treated with high-dose intravenous methylprednisolone. TCR Vbeta CDR3 sequencing of 120 to 150 peripheral blood samples (43 ophthalmopathy, about 74 hyperthyroidism and approximately 17 progressor patients) is reported in the paper. Beyond this particular receptor, the publication reports: A 13 V-J signature model separated ophthalmopathy from stable hyperthyroidism, with about 88% sensitivity and 81% to 82% specificity in cross-validation and 80%/75% in testing. Most expanded thyroid clonotypes (frequency above 0.001) were also found in blood, which suggests that blood repertoires may mirror thyroid immune responses. In validation, the model predicted progression to ophthalmopathy a median of around 6.5 months before onset, with about 71% sensitivity and roughly 72% specificity. No statistical method was used to set the sample size in advance, and investigators knew the group allocation.

About this clonotype itself: The antigen this receptor binds is unknown. Base qualities were left out, and no much larger clone turns up one base away.

Ophthalmopathy patients had moderately to severely active disease, with a Clinical Activity Score of 3 or more, a NOSPECS grade of 4 or more, and a disease duration of less than 3 months. Patients with uncontrolled infections, other autoimmune diseases, pregnancy or lactation were excluded. Diagnoses were established on the basis of clinical symptoms, serum thyroxine and TRAb, thyroid ultrasound, and orbital computed tomography. PBMCs were isolated from about 10 ml of fresh peripheral blood by Ficoll-Paque density gradient centrifugation. Trizol reagent was used to extract total RNA, and RNA quality was then checked on an Agilent 2100 Bioanalyzer. The TCR beta CDR3 regions were amplified from the RNA transcripts. The first round of RT-PCR for the TCR CDR3 was performed with the HTBI primer set and the Qiagen OneStep RT-PCR kit. Libraries were constructed in a second round of multiplex PCR, after which size selection and purification were carried out. The libraries were sequenced on an Illumina HiSeq2000 using paired-end 100 bp reads. The original pipeline was this. SOAPnuke was used to process the raw data, with reads discarded if the reads contained adapters or uncalled bases, had a mean Phred below 15, or lacked an exact constant-primer or identifier match. COPE v1.2.5 was used to merge high-quality paired reads, and clonotypes were defined as unique nucleotide sequences. Clonotypes were aligned to IMGT TRBV, TRBD and TRBJ reference segments using MiTCR v1.1. The analysis included only V-J combinations with a frequency above 0.0001, which together covered 99% to 99.2% of the repertoires. The TCS score was defined as F50 (clonal expansion) divided by E x V (chaos), with BLOSUM62-based TCRdist calculated between CDR3 peptides within each V-J. Welch's t-statistics and random forest reduced 514 V-J features to roughly 13, which were used in a naive Bayes classifier (R e1071). Using fastp at Q25 and MiXCR, TCRdb reprocessed the public reads and kept productive beta chains. Under each unique CDR3 protein, matching rows form one entry showing the most common genes and DNA. For this entry, the V and J calls and clone size follow TCRdb and not the study's own pipeline. Here the sample has hundreds of thousands of distinct CDR3 sequences; around 20% occur a single time. Roughly 60% of the sample goes to the ten largest clones.

The CDR3 goes from the cysteine to the phenylalanine over 14 residues. Only the CDR3 DNA is retained, 42 bases long and in frame from the first base. The germline V gene (reference sequence) provides CDR1 LNHNV and CDR2 YYDKDF. The germline V and J ends show losses of 3 bases and 5 bases respectively, and no gene match explains 7 bases of the junction. The source of this sequence is a man between 25 and 39 years old with Graves' ophthalmopathy. The chain joins TRBV15 to TRBJ2-7, and 7 junction bases match TRBD1. Sequencing input: blood. The DNA is as follows: TGTGCCACCAGCAGTACCCGACAGGGCGACGAGCAGTACTTC. Its translation reads: CATSSTRQGDEQYF. Reference TRBV15 and TRBJ2-7 proteins supply the regions before and after the CDR3; the full variable domain is: DAMVIQNPRYQVTQFGKPVTLSCSQTLNHNVMYWYQQKSSQAPKLLFHYYDKDFNNEADTPDNFQSRRPNTSFCFLDIRSPGLGDTAMYLCATSSTRQGDEQYFGPGTRLTVT.